The 26 T cell receptor beta chains below all came from one sample that was sequenced in a study of shared clonotypes between healthy human individuals (dated by TCRdb to about 2020). Library generation was performed with the immunoSEQ multiplex PCR assay. TCRdb took this table from immuneACCESS and kept in-frame rearrangements with V and J called. Such tables lack part of the clones; where checked against another copy, unresolved V genes explain under half of the gap, and the rest is unexplained. Recorded for this sample are about 2.2 million clones; about 94% of them occurred a single time. Around 1.7% of the sample belongs to the ten largest clones. CD8 naive samples were CD45RO-negative cells positively selected for CCR7, giving a CD45RA+CCR7+ population that excluded TemRA cells. The material sequenced was naive CD8+ T cells from PBMCs. The cell subset or site label on this specimen signifies: CD45RA+CCR7+. The receptor source for this set is a young man in good health. Some clones in this sample may be carry-over from other donors' samples.

V is TRBV9 and J is TRBJ2-2, with D possibly matching TRBD1 (6 bases). V was pared by 0 bases and J by 7 bases, with 10 bases between. The CDR3 has 14 amino acids. CDR1 and CDR2 from the germline V gene are SGDLS and YYNGEE. This CDR3 reads CASSVVSTGGELFF. CDR3 DNA sequence: TGTGCCAGCAGCGTAGTATCGACAGGCGGGGAGCTGTTTTTT.

Comment on this clone: This specimen includes other DNA sequences encoding the same CDR3. The chain's CDR3 is CSVGVSYEQYF. The CDR3, as DNA: TGCAGCGTTGGCGTCAGTTACGAGCAGTACTTC. V and J are TRBV29-1 and TRBJ2-7; unclear D gene. The V gene lost 4 bases and the J gene lost 4 bases, with 8 bases spanning the gap. Germline CDR1 reads SQVTM; CDR2 reads ANQGSEA. This CDR3 contains 11 residues.

The genes are TRBV19 and TRBJ2-3, with 9 nucleotides matching TRBD2. The V and J ends lost 6 bases and 6 bases, in that order; junction bases with no gene match: 4. The CDR3 contains 13 residues. Germline V CDR1 and CDR2: LNHDA, SQIVND (reference sequence). The CDR3 nucleotides read TGTGCCAGTAGGCCTAGCGGGACGGATACGCAGTATTTT. This encodes CASRPSGTDTQYF.

The gene calls are TRBV6-4 and TRBJ2-2; 11 bases match TRBD2. This CDR3 is 20 amino acids long. CDR1 MRHNA and CDR2 SNTAGT come from the germline V gene. J gave up 3 bases and V 2 bases, and 14 bases lay outside the gene matches. The CDR3 DNA sequence: TGTGCCAGCAGTGACAGAGTTTTAGCGGGAGGGCCTGAGGACACCGGGGAGCTGTTTTTT. Protein: CASSDRVLAGGPEDTGELFF.

This chain links TRBV9 with TRBJ2-1, with TRBD2 identical over 10 bases. The germline V gene has CDR1 SGDLS and CDR2 YYNGEE. The CDR3 sequence is 18 residues long. With 6 bases clipped from V and 0 bases from J, the junction kept 12 bases outside the gene matches. CDR3 sequence reads: CASNPLAGGTSSYNEQFF. CDR3 coding DNA: TGTGCCAGCAACCCCTTAGCGGGAGGAACCAGCTCCTACAATGAGCAGTTCTTC.

The chain combines TRBV30 with TRBJ1-4, with D uncertain. CDR3 length: 15 amino acids. Germline CDR1 reads GTSNPN; CDR2 reads SVGIG (reference sequence). The ends were cut back, 0 bases at V and 0 bases at J, with 8 bases in the middle. In DNA, the CDR3 is TGTGCCTGGAGTGTACCGGTGGCAACTAATGAAAAACTGTTTTTT. This codes for CAWSVPVATNEKLFF.

The V call is TRBV4-3, the J call TRBJ1-2; D is uncertain. V lost 4 bases, J lost 0 bases, and 21 bases lay in between. Per the germline V gene, CDR1 is LGHNA and CDR2 is YSLEER. The CDR3 has 18 residues. CDR3: CASSPTNFVGLANYGYTF. As DNA, the CDR3 is TGCGCCAGCAGCCCAACTAACTTCGTAGGTTTAGCTAACTATGGCTACACCTTC.

V gene TRBV7-9 combines with J gene TRBJ1-1; D not certain. From germline, CDR1 is SEHNR and CDR2 FQNEAQ (reference sequence). Trimming stripped 4 bases from V and 9 bases from J, with 9 bases between. CDR3 length: 11 residues. CDR3 residues: CASSSQEKAFF. In DNA form, the CDR3 reads TGTGCCAGCAGCTCTCAGGAAAAAGCTTTCTTT.

The chain carries TRBV28 and TRBJ2-7, with D perhaps being TRBD1 or TRBD2 (5 bases each). The V end lost 8 bases, the J end lost 2 bases, and 13 bases lay between the germline ends. CDR3 length: 13 residues. CDR1 and CDR2 from the germline V gene are MDHEN and SYDVKM. Here the CDR3 DNA reads TGTGCCAGCCGAGGGGAACGCGCCTACGAGCAGTACTTC. Its translation is CASRGERAYEQYF.

The chain recombines TRBV7-2 with TRBJ1-2; 7 bases match TRBD1. Germline trimming cut 9 bases from V and 6 bases from J; bases unmatched to any gene: 13. Per germline, CDR1 SGHTA and CDR2 FQGNSA. This CDR3 comprises 14 residues. This CDR3 is CASTPGQPGDGYTF. As DNA, the CDR3 is TGTGCCAGTACACCGGGACAGCCGGGGGATGGCTACACCTTC.

This sequence joins TRBV27 and TRBJ1-4; D gene ambiguous. The germline gives CDR1 MNHEY, CDR2 SMNVEV (reference sequence). This CDR3 contains 16 residues. Trimming cost V 2 bases and J 5 bases, with 15 bases left between them. The CDR3 reads CASSLLLPGFNEKLFF. The CDR3 DNA reads TGTGCCAGCAGTTTACTTTTACCGGGTTTCAATGAAAAACTGTTTTTT.

Regarding this clone: The sample holds other DNA sequences that translate to the same CDR3. The chain joins TRBV7-6 to TRBJ2-7, with D perhaps matching TRBD2 (5 bases). CDR1 is SGHVS, CDR2 FNYEAQ, per germline. The CDR3 consists of 14 residues. Between the trimmed V and J ends, which lost 3 bases and 6 bases, there was a span of 15 bases. The CDR3 loop reads CASSFGSDGGEQYF. For the CDR3, the DNA is TGTGCCAGCAGCTTTGGGAGTGATGGAGGCGAGCAGTACTTC.

In nucleotides, the CDR3 is TGTGCCAGCAGCCCCGGTTCGGCGGCGGGGCAGTATTTT. The encoded protein is CASSPGSAAGQYF. This sequence joins TRBV27 and TRBJ2-3; a weak D match, TRBD2 (5 bases). The CDR3 spans 13 residues. The V gene's germline CDR1 is MNHEY and CDR2 SMNVEV (reference sequence). Trimming removed 6 bases at V and 11 bases at J, with 18 bases between.

This rearrangement joins TRBV15 to TRBJ1-3, with D hard to call. This CDR3 spans 14 amino acids. Trimming took 0 bases from V and 4 from J, leaving 7 bases between them. Germline V lookup: CDR1 LNHNV, CDR2 YYDKDF (reference sequence). CDR3 in amino acids: CATSREGSGNTIYF. In nucleotides, the CDR3 is TGTGCCACCAGCAGAGAAGGGTCCGGAAACACCATATATTTT.

This clone was seen only a few times. The V and J genes are TRBV10-3 and TRBJ2-7; 7 bases match TRBD2. Germline lookup yields CDR1 ENHRY and CDR2 SYGVKD. The CDR3 loop spans 13 amino acids. V lost 4 bases to trimming and J lost 3 bases; unmatched junction nucleotides: 3. This CDR3 reads CAISAAGSYEQYF. CDR3 DNA: TGTGCCATCAGTGCAGCGGGAAGCTACGAGCAGTACTTC.

The chain employs TRBV4-3 and TRBJ2-7; TRBD2 aligns across 10 bases. The CDR3 length is 17 residues. Losses at the gene ends were 2 bases for V and 2 bases for J; bases not matched to a gene: 9. Germline V CDR1 and CDR2: LGHNA, YSLEER. The CDR3, as DNA: TGCGCCAGCAGCCAATCAGGGCCTAGCGGGAGAGCCTACGAGCAGTACTTC. Protein sequence: CASSQSGPSGRAYEQYF.

In this sample, this clone turned up once. V usage is TRBV28 and J usage is TRBJ2-7; the match to TRBD1 covers 8 bases. The CDR3 extends over 16 amino acids. Per germline, CDR1 MDHEN and CDR2 SYDVKM. With 5 bases clipped from V and 2 bases from J, the junction kept 11 bases outside the gene matches. The CDR3 bases are TGTGCCAGCAGTCCGCCCGGGGACAGGCGTCCCTACGAGCAGTACTTC. This encodes CASSPPGDRRPYEQYF.

The count of this clone is one. The chain carries TRBV7-8 and TRBJ1-2; maybe TRBD1 (5 bases). This CDR3 contains 16 residues. The V gene lost 5 bases and the J gene lost 8 bases, with 24 bases spanning the gap. CDR1 is SGHVS and CDR2 is FQNEAQ in the germline V gene. CDR3 sequence: CASSPSDGARRRGYTF. CDR3 sequence (DNA): TGTGCCAGCAGCCCGTCGGATGGGGCCAGACGTAGGGGCTACACCTTC. The full variable domain, its missing parts supplied by reference TRBV7-8 and TRBJ1-2, is GAGVSQSPRYKVAKRGQDVALRCDPISGHVSLFWYQQALGQGPEFLTYFQNEAQLDKSGLPSDRFFAERPEGSVSTLKIQRTQQEDSAVYLCASSPSDGARRRGYTFGSGTRLTVV.

The chain joins TRBV7-8 to TRBJ1-2; D remains unclear. This CDR3 has 14 residues. Trimming removed 5 bases at V and 4 bases at J, with 14 bases between. Germline loops: CDR1 SGHVS, CDR2 FQNEAQ. The DNA of the CDR3 is TGTGCCAGCAGCCCCGGTGGGCGAAGCTATGGCTACACCTTC. It yields the protein CASSPGGRSYGYTF. The full variable domain, its missing parts supplied by reference TRBV7-8 and TRBJ1-2, is GAGVSQSPRYKVAKRGQDVALRCDPISGHVSLFWYQQALGQGPEFLTYFQNEAQLDKSGLPSDRFFAERPEGSVSTLKIQRTQQEDSAVYLCASSPGGRSYGYTFGSGTRLTVV.

This clone has only one observation. This chain links TRBV29-1 with TRBJ2-1; 10 bases line up with TRBD2. Germline V lookup: CDR1 SQVTM, CDR2 ANQGSEA. Losses at the gene ends were 4 bases for V and 4 bases for J; bases not matched to a gene: 13. CDR3 length: 17 amino acids. The CDR3 here is CSVGAGLADSIYNEQFF. The CDR3 nucleotides read TGCAGCGTTGGGGCAGGACTAGCGGACTCGATATACAATGAGCAGTTCTTC.

The J gene is TRBJ2-7, the V gene TRBV10-1; D gene uncertain. Germline V lookup: CDR1 WNHNN, CDR2 SYGVQD (reference sequence). This CDR3 is built from 12 residues. Trimming took off 0 bases at V and 5 bases at J, with 5 bases between the two ends. CDR3 nucleotide sequence: TGCGCCAGCAGTGAGTCGGGGAACGAGCAGTACTTC. Protein: CASSESGNEQYF.

This clone was seen a single time. The rearrangement joins TRBV9 to TRBJ2-5; the D gene is possibly TRBD2 (5 bases). The germline CDR1 and CDR2 sequences are SGDLS and YYNGEE. V lost 2 bases and J lost 5, with 13 bases in between. This CDR3 is built from 14 residues. This CDR3 reads CASSVDLPGETQYF. In DNA, the CDR3 is TGTGCCAGCAGCGTCGACCTACCGGGGGAGACCCAGTACTTC.

V and J are TRBV7-2 and TRBJ1-1; possible D gene TRBD1, 6 bases. Germline CDR1 and CDR2: SGHTA and FQGNSA. The CDR3 is made up of 13 amino acids. The ends were cut back, 7 bases at V and 1 base at J, with 10 bases in the middle. CDR3 in DNA: TGTGCCAGCACCGAGGGGGGGAACACTGAAGCTTTCTTT. This sequence encodes CASTEGGNTEAFF.

This clone was counted only a few times. The V call is TRBV9, the J call TRBJ1-4, with D unresolved. Trimming removed 3 bases from V and 1 base from J, with 7 bases in between. CDR1 is SGDLS, CDR2 YYNGEE, per germline. The CDR3 is 14 amino acids. The CDR3 protein is CASSASRTNEKLFF. The CDR3 DNA sequence: TGTGCCAGCAGCGCCTCTAGAACTAATGAAAAACTGTTTTTT.

In the case of this clone: Additional DNA sequences in this sample encode the identical CDR3. The rearrangement links TRBV27 to TRBJ2-7; the D call may be TRBD1 or TRBD2 (5 bases each). Germline V lookup: CDR1 MNHEY, CDR2 SMNVEV (reference sequence). The V gene lost 2 bases and the J gene lost 2 bases, with 10 bases spanning the gap. The CDR3 spans 14 residues. CDR3 in DNA: TGTGCCAGCAGTTTAACGGGGCTAGCCTACGAGCAGTACTTC. Translating gives CASSLTGLAYEQYF.

This clone was recorded once. The chain links TRBV4-1 to TRBJ2-7, with 10 bases lining up with TRBD1. CDR1 and CDR2 from the germline V gene are MGHRA and YSYEKL. CDR3 length equals 16 residues. Trimming removed 4 bases from V and 5 bases from J; junction bases left unmatched: 11. CDR3 sequence (DNA): TGCGCCAGCAGCCTGCTCCCAGGGACAGGGGTCCACGAGCAGTACTTC. As protein: CASSLLPGTGVHEQYF.